The clone carrying this T cell receptor (beta chain) was seen only once. This sample is drawn from a study of STAT5B mutations in CD4+ large granular lymphocyte leukemia. The repertoire was sequenced with immunoSEQ multiplex PCR; TCRdb's copy has only in-frame clones and lacks some. Of around 33,000 clones listed, around 88% were seen once; the top ten hold approximately 0.94%. Trimming left V 7 bases short and J 4 bases short, with 11 bases between. This CDR3 has 12 amino acids. Sequenced sample: CD4+ T cells from blood buffy coats. This clonotype was obtained from a human donor in good health. The chain uses TRBV5-3 and TRBJ1-1; no firm D call. TRBV5-3 is an open reading frame whose function is uncertain. The CDR3 DNA reads as TGTGCCAGAGGTCGAGGGCGCACTGAAGCTTTCTTT. Translating it yields CARGRGRTEAFF.